This T cell receptor (beta chain) was identified during a study of T cells in women clearing cervical HPV infection. Clones were sequenced by immunoSEQ multiplex PCR, and TCRdb holds only the in-frame ones, with some missing. The specimen's table records tens of thousands of clones. The V gene end was trimmed by 0 bases and the J gene end by 3 bases; junction bases not matched to a gene: 2. The CDR3 is 16 residues long. Germline values: CDR1 LNHDA, CDR2 SQIVND (reference sequence). To note about this clone: The CDR3 is cut off 3 residues early in the read; its end comes from the germline J gene.

The TCR sequence derives from a woman between 18 and 70 years old with a cervical HPV16 infection that either progressed to CIN3+ or cleared (not recorded which). What was sequenced was blood buffy coat. The chain carries TRBV19 and TRBJ2-1, with 10 nucleotides matching TRBD2. The CDR3 bases that were read are TGTGCCAGTAGTATAGAGGTAGCGGGGGGCTACAATGAG. It specifies CASSIEVAGGYNE. The whole CDR3 protein is CASSIEVAGGYNEQFF. The full variable domain, in which reference TRBV19 and TRBJ2-1 provide the parts outside the CDR3, is DGGITQSPKYLFRKEGQNVTLSCEQNLNHDAMYWYRQDPGQGLRLIYYSQIVNDFQKGDIAEGYSVSREKKESFPLTVTSAQKNPTAFYLCASSIEVAGGYNEQFFGPGTRLTVL.